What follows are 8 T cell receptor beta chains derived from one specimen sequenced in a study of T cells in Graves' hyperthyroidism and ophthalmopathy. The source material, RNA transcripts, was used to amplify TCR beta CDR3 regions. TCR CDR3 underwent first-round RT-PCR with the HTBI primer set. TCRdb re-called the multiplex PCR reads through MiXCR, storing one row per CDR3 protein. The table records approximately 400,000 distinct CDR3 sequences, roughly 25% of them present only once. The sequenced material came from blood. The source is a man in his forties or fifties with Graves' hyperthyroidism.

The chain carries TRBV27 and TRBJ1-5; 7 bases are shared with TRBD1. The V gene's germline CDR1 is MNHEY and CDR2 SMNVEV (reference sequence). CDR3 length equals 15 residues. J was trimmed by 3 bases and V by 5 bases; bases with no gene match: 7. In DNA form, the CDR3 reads TGTGCCAGCAGTGTTTCGGGACAGAACAATCAGCCCCAGCATTTT. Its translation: CASSVSGQNNQPQHF.

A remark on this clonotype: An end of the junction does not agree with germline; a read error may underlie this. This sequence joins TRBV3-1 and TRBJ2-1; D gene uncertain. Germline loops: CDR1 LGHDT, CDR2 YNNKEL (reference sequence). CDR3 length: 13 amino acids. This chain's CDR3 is CASSEGLYNEQFF. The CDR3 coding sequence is TGCGCCAGCAGTGAAGGGTTGTACAATGAGCAGTTCTTC.

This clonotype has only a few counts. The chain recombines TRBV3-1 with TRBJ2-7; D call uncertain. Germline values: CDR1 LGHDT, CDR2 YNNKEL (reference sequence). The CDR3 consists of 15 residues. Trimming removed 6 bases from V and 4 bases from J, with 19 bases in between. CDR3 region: CASSLSGPMGYEQYF. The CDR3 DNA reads TGTGCCAGCAGTCTCTCCGGGCCGATGGGGTACGAGCAGTACTTC.

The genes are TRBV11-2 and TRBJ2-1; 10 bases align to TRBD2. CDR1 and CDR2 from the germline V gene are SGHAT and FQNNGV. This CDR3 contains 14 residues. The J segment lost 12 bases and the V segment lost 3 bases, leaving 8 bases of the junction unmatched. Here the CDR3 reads CASSFTAGGPGQFF. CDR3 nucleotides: TGTGCCAGCAGCTTCACAGCGGGAGGGCCCGGGCAGTTCTTC.

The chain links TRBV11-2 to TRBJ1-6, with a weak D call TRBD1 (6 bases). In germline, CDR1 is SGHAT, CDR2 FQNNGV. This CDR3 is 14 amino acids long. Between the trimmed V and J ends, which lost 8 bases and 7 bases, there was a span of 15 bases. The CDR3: CASALPGENSPLHF. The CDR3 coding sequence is TGTGCCAGCGCCCTCCCAGGGGAGAATTCACCCCTCCACTTT.

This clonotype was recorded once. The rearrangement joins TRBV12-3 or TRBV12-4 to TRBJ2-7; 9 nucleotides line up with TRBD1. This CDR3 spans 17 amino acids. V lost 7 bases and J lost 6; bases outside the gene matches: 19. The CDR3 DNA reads TGTGCCAGCAAACTCATGGTGCTCGACAGGGGGAAAGGCGAGCAGTACTTC. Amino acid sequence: CASKLMVLDRGKGEQYF.

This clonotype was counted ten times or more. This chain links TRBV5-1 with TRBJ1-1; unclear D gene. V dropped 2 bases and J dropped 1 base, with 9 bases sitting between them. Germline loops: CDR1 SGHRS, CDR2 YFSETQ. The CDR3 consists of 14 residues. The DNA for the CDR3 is TGCGCCAGCAGCTTAGCGAATCAGAACACTGAAGCTTTCTTT. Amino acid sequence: CASSLANQNTEAFF. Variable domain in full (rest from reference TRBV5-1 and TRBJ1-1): KAGVTQTPRYLIKTRGQQVTLSCSPISGHRSVSWYQQTPGQGLQFLFEYFSETQRNKGNFPGRFSGRQFSNSRSEMNVSTLELGDSALYLCASSLANQNTEAFFGQGTRLTVV.

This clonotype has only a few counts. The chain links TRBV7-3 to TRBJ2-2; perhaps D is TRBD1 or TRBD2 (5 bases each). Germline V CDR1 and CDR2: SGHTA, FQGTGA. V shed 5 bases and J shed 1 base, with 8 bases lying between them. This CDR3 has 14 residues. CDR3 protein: CASSLGRNTGELFF. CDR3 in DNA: TGTGCCAGCAGCCTGGGACGGAACACCGGGGAGCTGTTTTTT. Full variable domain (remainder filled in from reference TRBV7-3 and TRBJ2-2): GAGVSQTPSNKVTEKGKYVELRCDPISGHTALYWYRQSLGQGPEFLIYFQGTGAADDSGLPNDRFFAVRPEGSVSTLKIQRTERGDSAVYLCASSLGRNTGELFFGEGSRLTVL.